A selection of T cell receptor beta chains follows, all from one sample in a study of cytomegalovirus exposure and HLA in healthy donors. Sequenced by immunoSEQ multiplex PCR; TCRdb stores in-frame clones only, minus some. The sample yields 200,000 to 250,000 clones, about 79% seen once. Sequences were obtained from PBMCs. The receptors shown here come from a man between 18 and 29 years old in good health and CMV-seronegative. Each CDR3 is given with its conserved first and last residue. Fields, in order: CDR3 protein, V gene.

CDR3: CSAHGQGGLRNTEAFF
V: TRBV29-1

CDR3: CASSLDRENTEAFF
V: TRBV27

CDR3: CASSLTPQGSGYTF
V: TRBV28

CDR3: CASSQSILADKETQYF
V: TRBV23-1

CDR3: CASSPGTGYEQYF
V: TRBV27

CDR3: CASSPPSGFGGNTQYF
V: TRBV9

CDR3: CASSQDSLAGGPKYF
V: TRBV4-2

CDR3: CASSFSGAADTQYF
V: TRBV5-6

CDR3: CASSQEGGGNQETQYF
V: TRBV4-1

CDR3: CASSFDISYNEQFF
V: TRBV6-6

CDR3: CASSWTSGSDYEQYF
V: TRBV5-6

CDR3: CASSQWGTSGGTWQETQYF
V: TRBV14

CDR3: CASSLRASGKGTDTQYF
V: TRBV7-2

CDR3: CASSSDRGLGYTF
V: TRBV7-3

CDR3: CASSPPGQGLNQPQHF
V: TRBV6-6

CDR3: CASSIEFGFSYNEQFF
V: TRBV19

CDR3: CASSQDPPGTNEKLFF
V: TRBV4-2

CDR3: CASSFRGGHRTGELFF
V: TRBV11-3

CDR3: CASTTGGDKLFF
V: TRBV28

CDR3: CASSLGGQTDTQYF
V: TRBV7-6

CDR3: CASSETTSGGNEQFF
V: TRBV6-1

CDR3: CASSEIRVNTEAFF
V: TRBV6-1

CDR3: CASSPIISQGSFTDTQYF
V: TRBV7-9

CDR3: CASAGTGFSNSPLHF
V: TRBV19

CDR3: CASSVEGQGMRFF
V: TRBV9

CDR3: CSVADRVSGELFF
V: TRBV29-1

CDR3: CASLIAGSYEQYF
V: TRBV28

CDR3: CASSLSDRGNTEAFF
V: TRBV27

CDR3: CASSPALGNTEAFF
V: TRBV18

CDR3: CASSARVETQYF
V: TRBV18

CDR3: CASKGGFSYEQYF
V: TRBV2

CDR3: CASSRQGQNEKLFF
V: TRBV18

CDR3: CASSQDRVPSLALMQYF
V: TRBV4-3

CDR3: CASSLGRDRRNYEQYF
V: TRBV5-1

CDR3: CASSQDAVGGTEAFF
V: TRBV4-3

CDR3: CALSYYNEQFF
V: TRBV30

CDR3: CASSRGWLSTSGNTIYF
V: TRBV14

CDR3: CASSPYEAETGLPYEQYF
V: TRBV14

CDR3: CASSIADTYEQYF
V: TRBV19

CDR3: CASNEGDKNTEAFF
V: TRBV9

CDR3: CASSPSRDGNTEAFF
V: TRBV7-6

CDR3: CSVAGQATEAFF
V: TRBV29-1

CDR3: CASRVPGLATDTQYF
V: TRBV6-4

CDR3: CASSLEGRGRPQFYGYTF
V: TRBV7-8

CDR3: CATSRATGDSQPQHF
V: TRBV15

CDR3: CASSLTKYGYTF
V: TRBV5-8

CDR3: CASSLPYSNQPQHF
V: TRBV28

CDR3: CASSSVQGALKNTEAFF
V: TRBV5-1

CDR3: CASTPPGYGTDTQYF
V: TRBV28

CDR3: CASSASGENGELFF
V: TRBV6-4

CDR3: CASSPRIGQGIYEQYF
V: TRBV18

CDR3: CASSLTSGGYNEQFF
V: TRBV6-4

CDR3: CASSHGWTGTGELFF
V: TRBV6-5

CDR3: CASSQGHLISYEQYF
V: TRBV14

CDR3: CASSLADLHEQFF
V: TRBV27

CDR3: CASSFSGDHSYNEQFF
V: TRBV5-6

CDR3: CASSLELAGVHTGELFF
V: TRBV11-2

CDR3: CASSLGTGSMNTEAFF
V: TRBV5-1